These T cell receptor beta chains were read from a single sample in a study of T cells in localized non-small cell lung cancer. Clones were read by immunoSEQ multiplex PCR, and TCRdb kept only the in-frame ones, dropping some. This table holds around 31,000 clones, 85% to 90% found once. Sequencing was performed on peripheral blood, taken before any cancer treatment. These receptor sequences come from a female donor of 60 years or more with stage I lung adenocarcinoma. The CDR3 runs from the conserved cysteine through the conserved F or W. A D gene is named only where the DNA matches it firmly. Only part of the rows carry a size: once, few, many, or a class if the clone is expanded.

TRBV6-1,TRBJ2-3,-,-,CASRRAGGTDTQYF,TGTGCCAGCAGGAGGGCAGGGGGGACAGATACGCAGTATTTT
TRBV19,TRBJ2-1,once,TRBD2,CASSTSGSSYNEQFF,TGTGCCAGTAGTACGAGCGGGAGCTCCTACAATGAGCAGTTCTTC
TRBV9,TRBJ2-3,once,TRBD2,CASSAGRAPPDTQYF,TGTGCCAGCAGCGCCGGGAGGGCCCCCCCAGATACGCAGTATTTT
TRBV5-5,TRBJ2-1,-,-,CASIDRGIGRGSNEQFF,TGTGCCAGCATCGACCGTGGGATCGGGAGAGGTAGCAATGAGCAGTTCTTC
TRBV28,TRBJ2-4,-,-,CASRPTGAKNIQYF,TGTGCCAGCAGGCCGACAGGAGCCAAAAACATTCAGTACTTC
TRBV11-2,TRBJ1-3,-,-,CASSLALDGNTIYF,TGTGCCAGCAGCTTAGCCCTAGACGGAAACACCATATATTTT
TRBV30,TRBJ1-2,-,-,CAWRRGGYTF,TGTGCCTGGAGAAGAGGTGGCTACACCTTC
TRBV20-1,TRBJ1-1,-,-,CSASRAFGAFF,TGCAGTGCTAGTAGAGCGTTTGGAGCTTTCTTT
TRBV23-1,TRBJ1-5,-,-,CASTDPDRWQWNQPQHF,TGCGCCAGCACGGACCCCGATAGGTGGCAGTGGAATCAGCCCCAGCATTTT
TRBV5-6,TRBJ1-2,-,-,CASSSTGAGYGYTF,TGTGCCAGCAGCTCCACTGGGGCTGGCTATGGCTACACCTTC
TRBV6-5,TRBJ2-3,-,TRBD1,CASSLTGGGTDTQYF,TGTGCCAGCAGTCTGACAGGGGGAGGGACAGATACGCAGTATTTT
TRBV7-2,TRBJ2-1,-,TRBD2,CASSFFVGRGGNEQFF,TGTGCCAGCAGTTTCTTTGTCGGGAGGGGTGGGAATGAGCAGTTCTTC
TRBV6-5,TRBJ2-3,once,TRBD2,CASSKSSGRDTQYF,TGTGCCAGCAGTAAATCTAGCGGGAGAGATACGCAGTATTTT
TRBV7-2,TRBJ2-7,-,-,CASSALGGSYEQYF,TGTGCCAGCAGCGCCCTCGGCGGATCCTACGAGCAGTACTTC
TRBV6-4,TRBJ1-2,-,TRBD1,CASSWTGGSYGYTF,TGTGCCAGCAGTTGGACAGGGGGATCTTATGGCTACACCTTC
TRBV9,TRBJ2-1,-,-,CASSVAPLGNEQFF,TGTGCCAGCAGCGTAGCCCCACTAGGTAATGAGCAGTTCTTC
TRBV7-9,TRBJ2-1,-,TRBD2,CASSSASGLTSYNEQFF,TGTGCCAGCAGCTCCGCTAGCGGGCTAACCTCCTACAATGAGCAGTTCTTC
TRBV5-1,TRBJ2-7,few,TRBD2,CASSPGLGYEQYF,TGCGCCAGCAGCCCCGGACTAGGCTACGAGCAGTACTTC
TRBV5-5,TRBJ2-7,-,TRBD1,CASSGGTGYYEQYF,TGTGCCAGCAGCGGGGGGACAGGCTACTACGAGCAGTACTTC
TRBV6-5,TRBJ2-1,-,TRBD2,CASTPSLAGGDEQFF,TGTGCCAGCACCCCTTCGCTAGCGGGGGGCGATGAGCAGTTCTTC
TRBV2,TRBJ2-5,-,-,CASSPSIEETQYF,TGTGCCAGCAGTCCCTCAATCGAAGAGACCCAGTACTTC
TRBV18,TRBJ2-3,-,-,CASSVESGGTDTQYF,TGTGCCAGCTCGGTAGAATCCGGCGGCACAGATACGCAGTATTTT
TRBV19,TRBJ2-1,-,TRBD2,CASGTSGRGEQFF,TGTGCCAGTGGGACTAGCGGGAGAGGTGAGCAGTTCTTC
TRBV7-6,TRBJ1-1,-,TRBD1,CASSLVPGGETEAFF,TGTGCCAGCAGCTTAGTTCCAGGGGGTGAAACTGAAGCTTTCTTT
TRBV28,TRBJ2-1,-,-,CASSLLSSLGPNGEQFF,TGTGCCAGCAGTTTACTATCGAGTCTGGGGCCCAACGGTGAGCAGTTCTTC
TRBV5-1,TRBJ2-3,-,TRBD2,CASSPGLAGRGDTQYF,TGCGCCAGCAGCCCGGGACTAGCGGGACGTGGAGATACGCAGTATTTT
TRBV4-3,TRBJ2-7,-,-,CASSQEPAGSSYEQYF,TGCGCCAGCAGCCAAGAGCCGGCGGGAAGCTCCTACGAGCAGTACTTC
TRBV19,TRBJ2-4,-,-,CASSIAGNDIQYF,TGTGCCAGTAGTATAGCCGGGAACGACATTCAGTACTTC
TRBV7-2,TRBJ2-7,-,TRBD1,CASSPRQGSYEQYF,TGTGCCAGCAGCCCTCGACAGGGAAGTTACGAGCAGTACTTC
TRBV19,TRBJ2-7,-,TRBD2,CASSGGGYEQYF,TGTGCCAGTAGCGGGGGGGGTTACGAGCAGTACTTC
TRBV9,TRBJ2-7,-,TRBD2,CASSVGDRLAGVTYEQYF,TGTGCCAGCAGCGTAGGGGACAGACTAGCGGGAGTTACCTACGAGCAGTACTTC
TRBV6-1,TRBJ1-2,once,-,CASSEWANYGYTF,TGTGCCAGCAGTGAATGGGCTAACTATGGCTACACCTTC
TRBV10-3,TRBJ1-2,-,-,CAISAGVNYGYTF,TGTGCCATCAGTGCAGGGGTTAACTATGGCTACACCTTC
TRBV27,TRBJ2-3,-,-,CASKYIGLDTQYF,TGTGCCAGCAAATACATAGGCTTGGATACGCAGTATTTT
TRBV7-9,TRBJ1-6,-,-,CASSLDGVSPLHF,TGTGCCAGCAGCTTAGATGGCGTTTCACCCCTCCACTTT
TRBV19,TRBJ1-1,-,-,CASSLKRAPNTEAFF,TGTGCCAGTAGTCTTAAAAGGGCTCCGAACACTGAAGCTTTCTTT
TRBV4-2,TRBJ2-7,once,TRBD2,CASSHGTSGDEQYF,TGTGCCAGCAGCCACGGGACTAGCGGGGACGAGCAGTACTTC
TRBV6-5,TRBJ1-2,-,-,CASSYQYYGYTF,TGTGCCAGCAGTTATCAGTACTATGGCTACACCTTC
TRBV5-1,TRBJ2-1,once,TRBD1,CASSPGQGDEQFF,TGCGCCAGCAGCCCGGGACAGGGGGATGAGCAGTTCTTC
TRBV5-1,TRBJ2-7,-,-,CASSLGGGGTYEQYF,TGCGCCAGCAGCTTGGGAGGAGGGGGTACCTACGAGCAGTACTTC
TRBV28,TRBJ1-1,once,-,CASSAQGLEAFF,TGTGCCAGCAGCGCCCAGGGGCTTGAAGCTTTCTTT
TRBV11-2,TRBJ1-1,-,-,CASSFDLMNTEAFF,TGTGCCAGCAGCTTTGACCTCATGAACACTGAAGCTTTCTTT
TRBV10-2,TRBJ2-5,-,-,CASSEPPKETQYF,TGCGCCAGCAGTGAGCCTCCTAAAGAGACCCAGTACTTC
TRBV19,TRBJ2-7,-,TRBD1,CASSNTGDGDEQYF,TGTGCCAGTAGTAACACAGGGGACGGGGACGAGCAGTACTTC
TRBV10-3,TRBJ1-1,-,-,CAISESKEGTNTEAFF,TGTGCCATCAGTGAGTCGAAGGAGGGGACGAACACTGAAGCTTTCTTT
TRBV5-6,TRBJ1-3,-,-,CASSLYGSGNTIYF,TGTGCCAGCAGCTTGTATGGCTCTGGAAACACCATATATTTT
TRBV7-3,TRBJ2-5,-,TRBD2,CASSPGLAGETQYF,TGTGCCAGCAGCCCCGGACTAGCGGGAGAGACCCAGTACTTC
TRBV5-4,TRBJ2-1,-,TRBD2,CASSAEGLAGVNEQFF,TGTGCCAGCAGCGCCGAGGGACTAGCGGGAGTTAATGAGCAGTTCTTC
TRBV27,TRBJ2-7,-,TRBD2,CASSSRLAGVGYEQYF,TGTGCCAGCAGTTCCCGGCTAGCGGGAGTCGGGTACGAGCAGTACTTC
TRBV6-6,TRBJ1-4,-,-,CASRPTGRDEKLFF,TGTGCCAGCAGACCTACAGGGAGGGATGAAAAACTGTTTTTT
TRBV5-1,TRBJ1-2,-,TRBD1,CASSLQFGQGEGYTF,TGCGCCAGCAGCTTACAATTCGGACAGGGGGAAGGCTACACCTTC
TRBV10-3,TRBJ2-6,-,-,CAIGGQPSGANVLTF,TGTGCCATCGGCGGACAGCCCTCTGGGGCCAACGTCCTGACTTTC
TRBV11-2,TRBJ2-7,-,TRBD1,CASSPWTGASSYEQYF,TGTGCCAGCAGCCCCTGGACAGGGGCTAGCTCCTACGAGCAGTACTTC
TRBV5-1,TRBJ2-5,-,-,CASSKDSFQETQYF,TGCGCCAGCAGCAAGGACAGTTTCCAAGAGACCCAGTACTTC
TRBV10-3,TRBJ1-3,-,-,CAISTTPTGSGNTIYF,TGTGCCATCAGTACAACCCCGACCGGCTCTGGAAACACCATATATTTT